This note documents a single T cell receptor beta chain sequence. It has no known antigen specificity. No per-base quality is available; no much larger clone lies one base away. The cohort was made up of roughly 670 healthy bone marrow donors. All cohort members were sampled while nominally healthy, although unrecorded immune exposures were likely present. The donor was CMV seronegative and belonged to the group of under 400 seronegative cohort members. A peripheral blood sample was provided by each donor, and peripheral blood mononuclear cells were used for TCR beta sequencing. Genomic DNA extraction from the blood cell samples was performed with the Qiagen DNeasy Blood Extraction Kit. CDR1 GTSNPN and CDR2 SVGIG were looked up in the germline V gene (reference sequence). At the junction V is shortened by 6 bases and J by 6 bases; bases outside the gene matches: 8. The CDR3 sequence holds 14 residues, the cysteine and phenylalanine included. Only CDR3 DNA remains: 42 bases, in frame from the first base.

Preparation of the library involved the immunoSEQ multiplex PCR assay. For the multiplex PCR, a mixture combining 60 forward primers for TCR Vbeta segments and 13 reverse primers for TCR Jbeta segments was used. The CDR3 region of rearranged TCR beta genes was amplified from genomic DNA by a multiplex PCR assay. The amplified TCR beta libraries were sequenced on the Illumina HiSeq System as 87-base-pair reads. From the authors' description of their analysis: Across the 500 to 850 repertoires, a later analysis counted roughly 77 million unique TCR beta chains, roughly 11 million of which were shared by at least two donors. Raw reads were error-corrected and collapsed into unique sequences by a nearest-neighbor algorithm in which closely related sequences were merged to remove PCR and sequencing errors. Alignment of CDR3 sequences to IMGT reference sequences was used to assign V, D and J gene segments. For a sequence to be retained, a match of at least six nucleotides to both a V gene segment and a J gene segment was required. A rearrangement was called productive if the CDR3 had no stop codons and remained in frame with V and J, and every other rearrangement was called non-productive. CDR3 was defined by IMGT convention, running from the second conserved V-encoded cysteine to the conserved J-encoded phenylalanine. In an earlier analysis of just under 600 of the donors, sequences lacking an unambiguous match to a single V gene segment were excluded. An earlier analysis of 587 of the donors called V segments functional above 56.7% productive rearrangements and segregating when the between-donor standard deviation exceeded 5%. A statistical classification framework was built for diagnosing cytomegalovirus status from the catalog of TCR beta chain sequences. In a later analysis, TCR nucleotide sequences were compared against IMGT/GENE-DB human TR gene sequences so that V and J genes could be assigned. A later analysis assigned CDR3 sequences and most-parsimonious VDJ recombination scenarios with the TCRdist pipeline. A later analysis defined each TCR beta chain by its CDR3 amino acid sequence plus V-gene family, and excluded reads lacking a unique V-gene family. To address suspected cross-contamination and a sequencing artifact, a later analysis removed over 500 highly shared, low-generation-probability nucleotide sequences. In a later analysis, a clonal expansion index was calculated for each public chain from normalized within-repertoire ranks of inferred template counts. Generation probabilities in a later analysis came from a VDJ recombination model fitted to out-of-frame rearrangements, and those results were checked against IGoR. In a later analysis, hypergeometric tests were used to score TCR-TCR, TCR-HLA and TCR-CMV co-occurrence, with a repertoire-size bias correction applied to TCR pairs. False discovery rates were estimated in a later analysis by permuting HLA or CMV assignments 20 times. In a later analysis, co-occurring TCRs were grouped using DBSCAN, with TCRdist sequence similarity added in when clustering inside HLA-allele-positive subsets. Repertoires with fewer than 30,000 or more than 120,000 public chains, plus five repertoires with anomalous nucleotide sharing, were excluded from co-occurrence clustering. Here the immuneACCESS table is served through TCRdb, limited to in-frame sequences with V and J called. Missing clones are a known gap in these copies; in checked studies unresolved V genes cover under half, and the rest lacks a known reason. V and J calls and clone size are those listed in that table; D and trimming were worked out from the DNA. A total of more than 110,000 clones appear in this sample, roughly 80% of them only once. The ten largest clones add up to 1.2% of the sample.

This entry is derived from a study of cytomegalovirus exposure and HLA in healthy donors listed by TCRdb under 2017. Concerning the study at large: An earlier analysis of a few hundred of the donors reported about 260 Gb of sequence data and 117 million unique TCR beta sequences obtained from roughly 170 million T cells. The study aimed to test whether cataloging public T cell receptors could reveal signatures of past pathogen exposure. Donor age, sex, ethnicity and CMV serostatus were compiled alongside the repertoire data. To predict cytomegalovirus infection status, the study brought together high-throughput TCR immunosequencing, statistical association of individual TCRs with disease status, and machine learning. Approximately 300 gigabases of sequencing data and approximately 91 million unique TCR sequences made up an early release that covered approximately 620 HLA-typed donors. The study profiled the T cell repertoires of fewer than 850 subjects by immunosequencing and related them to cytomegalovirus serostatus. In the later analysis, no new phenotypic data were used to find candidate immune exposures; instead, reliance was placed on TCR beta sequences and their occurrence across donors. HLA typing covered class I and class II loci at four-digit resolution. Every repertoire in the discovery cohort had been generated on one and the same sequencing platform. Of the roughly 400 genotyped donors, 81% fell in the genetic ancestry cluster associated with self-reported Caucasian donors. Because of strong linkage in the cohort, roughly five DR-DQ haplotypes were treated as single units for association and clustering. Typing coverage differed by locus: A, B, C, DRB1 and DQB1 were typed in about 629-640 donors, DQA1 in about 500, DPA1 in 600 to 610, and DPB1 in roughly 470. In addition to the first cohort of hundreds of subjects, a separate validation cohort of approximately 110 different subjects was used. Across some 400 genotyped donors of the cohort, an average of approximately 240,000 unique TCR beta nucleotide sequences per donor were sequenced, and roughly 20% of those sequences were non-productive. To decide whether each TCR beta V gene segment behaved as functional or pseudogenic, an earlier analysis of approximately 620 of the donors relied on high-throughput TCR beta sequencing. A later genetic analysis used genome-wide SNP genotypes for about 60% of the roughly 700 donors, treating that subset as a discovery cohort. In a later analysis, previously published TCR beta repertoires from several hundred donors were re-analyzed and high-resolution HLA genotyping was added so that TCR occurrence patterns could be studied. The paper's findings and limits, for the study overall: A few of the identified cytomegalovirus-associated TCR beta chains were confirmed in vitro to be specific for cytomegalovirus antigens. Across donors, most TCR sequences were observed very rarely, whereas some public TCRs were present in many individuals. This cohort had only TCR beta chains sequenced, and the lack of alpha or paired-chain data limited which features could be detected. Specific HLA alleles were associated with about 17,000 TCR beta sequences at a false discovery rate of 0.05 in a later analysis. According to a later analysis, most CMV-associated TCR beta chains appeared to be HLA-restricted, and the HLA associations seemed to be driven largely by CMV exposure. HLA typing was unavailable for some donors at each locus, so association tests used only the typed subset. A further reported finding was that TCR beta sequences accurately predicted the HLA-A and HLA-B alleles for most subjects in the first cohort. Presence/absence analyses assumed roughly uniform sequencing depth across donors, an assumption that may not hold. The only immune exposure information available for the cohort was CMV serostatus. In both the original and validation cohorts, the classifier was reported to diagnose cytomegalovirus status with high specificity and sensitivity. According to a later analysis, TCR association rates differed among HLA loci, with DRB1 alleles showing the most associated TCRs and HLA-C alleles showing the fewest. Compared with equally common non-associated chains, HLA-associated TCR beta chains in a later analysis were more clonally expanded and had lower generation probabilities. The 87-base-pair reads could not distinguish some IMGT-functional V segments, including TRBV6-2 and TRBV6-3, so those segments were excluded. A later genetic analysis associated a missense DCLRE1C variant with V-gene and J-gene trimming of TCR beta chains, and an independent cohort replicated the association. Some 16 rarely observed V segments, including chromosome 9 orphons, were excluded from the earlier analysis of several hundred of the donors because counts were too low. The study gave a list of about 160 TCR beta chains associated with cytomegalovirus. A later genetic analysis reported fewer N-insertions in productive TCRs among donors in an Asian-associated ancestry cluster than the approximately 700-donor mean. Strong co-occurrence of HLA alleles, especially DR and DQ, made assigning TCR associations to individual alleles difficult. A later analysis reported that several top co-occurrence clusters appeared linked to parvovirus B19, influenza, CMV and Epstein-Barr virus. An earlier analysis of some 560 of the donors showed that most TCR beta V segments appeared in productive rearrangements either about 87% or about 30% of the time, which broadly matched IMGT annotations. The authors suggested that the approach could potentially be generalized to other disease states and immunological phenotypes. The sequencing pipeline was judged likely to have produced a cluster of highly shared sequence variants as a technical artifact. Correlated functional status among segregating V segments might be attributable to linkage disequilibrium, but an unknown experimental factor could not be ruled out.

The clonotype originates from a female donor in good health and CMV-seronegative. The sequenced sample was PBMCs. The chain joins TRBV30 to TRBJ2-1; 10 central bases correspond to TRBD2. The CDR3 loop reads CACIAGGVGNEQFF. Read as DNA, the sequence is TGTGCCTGCATAGCGGGAGGCGTTGGCAATGAGCAGTTCTTC.